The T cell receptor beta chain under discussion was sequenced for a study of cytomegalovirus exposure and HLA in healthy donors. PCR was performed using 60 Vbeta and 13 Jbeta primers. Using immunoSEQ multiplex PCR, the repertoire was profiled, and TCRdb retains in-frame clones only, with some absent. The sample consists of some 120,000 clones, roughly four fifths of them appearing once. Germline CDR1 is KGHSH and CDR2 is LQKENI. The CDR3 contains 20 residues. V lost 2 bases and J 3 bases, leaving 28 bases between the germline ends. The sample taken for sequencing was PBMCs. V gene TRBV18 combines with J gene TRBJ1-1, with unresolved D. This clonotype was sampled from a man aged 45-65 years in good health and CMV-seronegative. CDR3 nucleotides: TGTGCCAGCTCACCAATGGCTATCAGACTGGCCCACCGGGTGGACACTGAAGCTTTCTTT. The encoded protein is CASSPMAIRLAHRVDTEAFF.